A single sample is the source of the 23 T cell receptor beta chains below, sequenced in a study of blood T cell repertoires in COVID-19. Some clones are missing from TCRdb's copy, which holds only in-frame ones; the method was immunoSEQ multiplex PCR. The table records 140,000 or so clones, 84% of them present only once. The material sequenced was peripheral blood. The receptors were gathered from a human donor in a cohort sampled during active COVID-19.

J is TRBJ2-3 and V is TRBV20-1; possibly TRBD2 for D (5 bases). The V end lost 3 bases, the J end lost 0 bases, and 22 bases lay between the germline ends. The CDR3 is 18 amino acids. From germline, CDR1 is DFQATT and CDR2 SNEGSKA (reference sequence). CDR3: CSASRSWAGPASTDTQYF. The CDR3 DNA reads TGCAGTGCTAGTAGGTCTTGGGCGGGCCCTGCCAGCACAGATACGCAGTATTTT.

CDR3 residues: CASSSPRDSKYEQYV. CDR3 in DNA: TGTGCCAGCAGTTCCCCCCGGGACAGCAAATACGAGCAGTACGTC. The chain combines TRBV28 with TRBJ2-7; the match to TRBD1 covers 7 bases. Germline trimming cut 4 bases from V and 4 bases from J; bases unmatched to any gene: 10. This CDR3 spans 15 amino acids. CDR1 is MDHEN, CDR2 SYDVKM, per germline.

This clone was found many times. The rearrangement uses TRBV2 and TRBJ1-2; D is possibly TRBD1 (6 bases). This CDR3 contains 14 residues. V was shortened by 5 bases and J by 3 bases, with 13 bases between the two germline ends. Looked up from germline, CDR1 is SNHLY and CDR2 is FYNNEI. The CDR3 DNA reads TGTGCCAGCAGTCGTAGGGGGTCGGACTATGGCTACACCTTC. This sequence encodes CASSRRGSDYGYTF.

The chain carries TRBV2 and TRBJ2-2; 9 nucleotides align to TRBD2. The germline V gene has CDR1 SNHLY and CDR2 FYNNEI. There are 15 residues in the CDR3. Germline trimming cut 7 bases from V and 4 bases from J; bases unmatched to any gene: 7. CDR3 DNA: TGTGCCAGCAAGTTTTCTAGCGGGATCACCGGGGAGCTGTTTTTT. Protein product: CASKFSSGITGELFF.

The chain has TRBV28 and TRBJ1-2; 8 nucleotides align to TRBD1. The V and J ends lost 5 bases and 4 bases, in that order; junction bases with no gene match: 9. The CDR3 is made up of 15 amino acids. Germline V gene sequence: CDR1 MDHEN, CDR2 SYDVKM. CDR3 region: CASSLTAGGIYGYTF. The CDR3 coding sequence is TGTGCCAGCAGTCTCACAGCAGGGGGCATCTATGGCTACACCTTC.

The chain uses TRBV7-8 and TRBJ2-5; 7 bases are shared with TRBD2. From germline, CDR1 is SGHVS and CDR2 FQNEAQ. Losses at the gene ends were 1 base for V and 5 bases for J; bases not matched to a gene: 4. The CDR3 loop spans 14 amino acids. CDR3 DNA: TGTGCCAGCAGCTTAGGGGGAGGGATGGAGACCCAGTACTTC. Translated: CASSLGGGMETQYF. Full variable domain (outside the CDR3, taken from reference TRBV7-8 and TRBJ2-5): GAGVSQSPRYKVAKRGQDVALRCDPISGHVSLFWYQQALGQGPEFLTYFQNEAQLDKSGLPSDRFFAERPEGSVSTLKIQRTQQEDSAVYLCASSLGGGMETQYFGPGTRLLVL.

The chain carries TRBV5-5 and TRBJ1-6; TRBD1 is a possible D gene (6 bases). Trimming took 2 bases from V and 7 from J, leaving 13 bases between them. The CDR3 has 15 amino acids. Germline values: CDR1 SGHKS, CDR2 YYEKEE (reference sequence). This CDR3 reads CASSFSGTQNSPLHF. The CDR3 region has the DNA TGTGCCAGCAGCTTTTCCGGGACACAGAATTCACCCCTCCACTTT.

The J gene is TRBJ2-7, the V gene TRBV20-1; no definite D call. The V end lost 6 bases, the J end lost 6 bases, and 12 bases lay between the germline ends. CDR3 length: 11 residues. Germline loops: CDR1 DFQATT, CDR2 SNEGSKA (reference sequence). CDR3 amino acids: CSALDGPEQYF. The CDR3 DNA is TGCAGTGCCCTAGACGGTCCCGAGCAGTACTTC.

The rearrangement uses TRBV9 and TRBJ1-5; 8 bases align to TRBD1. The germline CDR1 and CDR2 sequences are SGDLS and YYNGEE. The junction had 9 bases not matched to a gene; V was cut back by 2 bases and J by 2 bases. The CDR3 totals 17 residues. CDR3: CASSVRAGQGGNQPQHF. CDR3 sequence (DNA): TGTGCCAGCAGCGTTAGGGCCGGACAGGGCGGCAATCAGCCCCAGCATTTT.

This chain joins TRBV28 and TRBJ2-1; TRBD2 matches 12 bases. Trimming removed 7 bases from V and 6 bases from J; junction bases left unmatched: 7. There are 15 residues in the CDR3. Germline loops: CDR1 MDHEN, CDR2 SYDVKM. CDR3 residues: CASTFLAGGGNEQFF. The CDR3 coding sequence is TGTGCCAGCACTTTCCTAGCGGGGGGGGGCAATGAGCAGTTCTTC.

The rearrangement uses TRBV18 and TRBJ1-2; 9 positions match TRBD1. The CDR3 totals 16 residues. V shed 3 bases and J 0 bases; nucleotides not matched to a gene: 5. Germline-derived CDR1 and CDR2 are KGHSH and LQKENI. This CDR3 is CASSPGQGISNYGYTF. CDR3 DNA: TGTGCCAGCTCACCGGGACAGGGAATTTCTAACTATGGCTACACCTTC.

This clone was seen only a few times. The chain is built from TRBV29-1 and TRBJ1-2, with D perhaps TRBD1 (6 bases). The CDR3 is 13 amino acids. Trimming left V 1 base short and J 6 bases short, with 12 bases between. The germline CDR1 and CDR2 sequences are SQVTM and ANQGSEA. The CDR3 sequence is CSVEGTGLDGYTF. The CDR3 DNA sequence: TGCAGCGTTGAAGGTACAGGGTTGGATGGCTACACCTTC.

The gene calls are TRBV1 and TRBJ2-4; the table gives TRBD1 as D, unverified against the DNA. TRBV1 is a documented pseudogene. The CDR3 runs 16 residues. CDR3 DNA sequence: TGCACCAGCTCACAGGGGGCGGTACTAGCCAAAAACATTCAGTACTTC. This codes for CTSSQGAVLAKNIQYF.

This clone was detected only a few times. V is TRBV7-8 and J is TRBJ1-5, with D possibly being TRBD1 (5 bases). The CDR3 contains 15 residues. CDR1 SGHVS and CDR2 FQNEAQ come from the germline V gene. V was pared by 5 bases and J by 3 bases, with 14 bases between. CDR3 in amino acids: CASSPIGGINQPQHF. The CDR3, as DNA: TGTGCCAGCAGCCCGATTGGGGGGATCAATCAGCCCCAGCATTTT.

This chain uses TRBV19 with TRBJ2-1; 10 bases align to TRBD2. Trimming removed 3 bases from V and 4 bases from J; junction bases left unmatched: 3. The CDR3 runs 15 residues. CDR1 is LNHDA, CDR2 SQIVND, per germline (reference sequence). In DNA form, the CDR3 reads TGTGCCAGTAGTATTGGGACTAGCGAATACAATGAGCAGTTCTTC. Its translation: CASSIGTSEYNEQFF.

This clone was detected only a few times. The chain links TRBV5-1 to TRBJ2-7; weak D call: TRBD2 (5 bases). Per germline, CDR1 SGHRS and CDR2 YFSETQ. The CDR3 is 13 amino acids. The V and J ends lost 4 bases and 4 bases respectively, with 12 bases between them. The CDR3 DNA reads as TGCGCCAGCAGCCCGCGGGCCTCTTACGAGCAGTACTTC. Amino acid sequence: CASSPRASYEQYF.

The chain carries TRBV29-1 and TRBJ1-1; D perhaps matches TRBD1 (5 bases). This CDR3 is 14 amino acids long. Per the germline V gene, CDR1 is SQVTM and CDR2 is ANQGSEA. Trimming removed 6 bases at V and 6 bases at J, with 20 bases between. The CDR3 reads CSVTKVDLGPEAFF. DNA for the CDR3: TGCAGCGTAACTAAGGTGGATTTGGGGCCTGAAGCTTTCTTT.

This clone was recorded once. The chain joins TRBV24-1 to TRBJ2-3; TRBD1 matches at 7 bases. CDR1 and CDR2 (germline): KGHDR, SFDVKD. The CDR3 runs to 16 residues. The trim removed 4 bases at V and 1 base at J, leaving 7 bases unmatched. The CDR3 DNA follows: TGTGCCACCAGTGACCGAACAGGGGTCGGCACAGATACGCAGTATTTT. Translating gives CATSDRTGVGTDTQYF.

This clone was observed a few times. This rearrangement joins TRBV29-1 to TRBJ1-2, with 10 bases matching TRBD1. The germline gives CDR1 SQVTM, CDR2 ANQGSEA. CDR3 length: 14 residues. V was pared by 6 bases and J by 2 bases, with 6 bases of the junction left unmatched. The CDR3 region has the DNA TGCAGCGTGGAGCCGGGACAGGGGAACTATGGCTACACCTTC. Protein product: CSVEPGQGNYGYTF.

The chain uses TRBV7-2 and TRBJ1-1; perhaps TRBD1 as D (6 bases). Deletions cut 5 bases from V and 0 bases from J, with 13 bases between. This CDR3 has 15 residues. Germline values: CDR1 SGHTA, CDR2 FQGNSA. CDR3 loop: CASSLGQQMNTEAFF. The CDR3 region has the DNA TGTGCCAGCAGCCTAGGACAGCAAATGAACACTGAAGCTTTCTTT.

This clone was counted a few times. The chain couples TRBV3-1 (or the pseudogene TRBV3-2) to TRBJ2-1, with TRBD2 matching 7 bases. V shed 4 bases, J shed 5 bases, and the junction held 5 bases outside the gene matches. The CDR3 loop spans 14 amino acids. The germline V gene has CDR1 LGHDT and CDR2 YNNKEL (reference sequence). This CDR3 reads CASSLLLANNEQFF. CDR3 in DNA: TGTGCCAGCAGCCTCCTACTAGCGAACAATGAGCAGTTCTTC.

J is TRBJ1-4 and V is TRBV7-3; TRBD1 matches at 7 bases. The ends lost 6 bases at V and 5 bases at J; junction bases unmatched: 9. The CDR3 contains 15 residues. From germline, CDR1 is SGHTA and CDR2 FQGTGA. The CDR3 reads CASSLSGGLNEKLFF. The CDR3 nucleotides read TGTGCCAGCAGTCTCTCAGGGGGTTTAAATGAAAAACTGTTTTTT.

The J gene is TRBJ2-5, the V gene TRBV3-1 (or the pseudogene TRBV3-2); 8 bases agree with TRBD2. Germline values: CDR1 LGHDT, CDR2 YNNKEL (reference sequence). Trimming removed 8 bases from V and 2 bases from J; junction bases left unmatched: 10. CDR3 length equals 15 residues. CDR3 DNA sequence: TGTGCCAGCCAGGGTGGAGCGGGGGAACAAGAGACCCAGTACTTC. Encoded protein: CASQGGAGEQETQYF.